The 9 T cell receptor beta chains in this list originate from one sample, sequenced in a study of T cells in Graves' hyperthyroidism and ophthalmopathy. TCR beta CDR3 sequences were amplified from RNA transcripts. The TCR CDR3 was amplified in a first-round RT-PCR using the HTBI primer set. TCRdb called the multiplex PCR reads again in MiXCR, with one record for every CDR3 protein. The sample holds around 570,000 distinct CDR3 sequences, about 20% seen once. Input material: blood. These TCRs come from a man in his forties with Graves' ophthalmopathy.

The chain is built from TRBV27 and TRBJ2-3; 15 nucleotides match TRBD2. From germline, CDR1 is MNHEY and CDR2 SMNVEV (reference sequence). The CDR3 length is 14 residues. The trim removed 4 bases at V and 14 bases at J, leaving 7 bases unmatched. In nucleotides, the CDR3 is TGTGCCAGCAGTTCGGGACTAGCGGGGGGCCAGGGGTATTTT. It encodes CASSSGLAGGQGYF.

The chain has TRBV5-1 and TRBJ2-5, with a tentative D call TRBD2 (6 bases). V lost 0 bases and J 2 bases, leaving 11 bases between the germline ends. Germline V gene sequence: CDR1 SGHRS, CDR2 YFSETQ. The CDR3 length is 15 residues. The CDR3 DNA reads as TGCGCCAGCAGCTTGGGCGGGGCAGGGCAAGAGACCCAGTACTTC. Amino acid sequence: CASSLGGAGQETQYF.

This clonotype has ten or more counts. This chain connects TRBV7-2 to TRBJ1-1, with no clear D. Germline values: CDR1 SGHTA, CDR2 FQGNSA. Trimming pared 6 bases from V and 6 bases from J, leaving 8 bases between. The CDR3 has 11 residues. The CDR3 spells CASRRGPEAFF. The CDR3 region has the DNA TGTGCCAGCAGGCGAGGGCCTGAAGCTTTCTTT.

The chain combines TRBV30 with TRBJ1-3; D ambiguous. CDR1 and CDR2 from the germline V gene are GTSNPN and SVGIG (reference sequence). This CDR3 contains 16 residues. V was cut by 4 bases and J by 0 bases, with 16 bases left in between. In DNA form, the CDR3 reads TGTGCCTGGAACCCCCAGTCGACGCACTCTGGAAACACCATATATTTT. Translation gives CAWNPQSTHSGNTIYF.

There are a few counts of this clonotype. This chain's CDR3 is CASETGGNTGELFF. Written as DNA, the CDR3 is TGCGCCAGCGAAACGGGGGGGAACACCGGGGAGCTGTTTTTT. The chain recombines TRBV5-1 with TRBJ2-2; 7 bases line up with TRBD2. Germline V CDR1 and CDR2: SGHRS, YFSETQ. Trimming took 7 bases from V and 1 from J; bases not matched to a gene: 4. The CDR3 spans 14 residues.

In its sample, this clonotype was seen a few times. At one of its ends the junction is not consistent with the germline gene, which may arise from a read error. The V gene is TRBV20-1, the J gene TRBJ1-5, with a weak D call TRBD1 (6 bases). The CDR3 totals 19 residues. CDR1 and CDR2 from the germline V gene are DFQATT and SNEGSKA (reference sequence). The DNA of the CDR3 is TGCAGTGCTAAAGGTACTCCCCGGGACATTTGGGACCCTAATCAACCCCAGCATTTT. Amino acids: CSAKGTPRDIWDPNQPQHF.

The genes are TRBV6-1 and TRBJ2-5; 7 nucleotides agree with TRBD2. J lost 4 bases, V lost 5 bases, and 4 bases had no gene match. The length of the CDR3 is 13 residues. Germline CDR1 is MNHNS and CDR2 is SASEGT. CDR3 loop: CASSPGGSETQYF. In DNA form, the CDR3 reads TGTGCCAGCAGTCCGGGGGGTTCAGAGACCCAGTACTTC.

This clonotype came up once. This sequence joins TRBV12-3 or TRBV12-4 and TRBJ1-2, with D maybe TRBD1 (5 bases). This CDR3 spans 13 amino acids. Trimming pared 5 bases from V and 8 bases from J, leaving 15 bases between. CDR3 amino acids: CASSLGREGGYTF. CDR3 coding DNA: TGTGCCAGCAGTCTAGGCAGGGAGGGCGGCTACACCTTC.

This clonotype was counted between two and nine times. The chain is built from TRBV20-1 and TRBJ2-7; D remains unclear. The CDR3 loop spans 13 amino acids. Per germline, CDR1 DFQATT and CDR2 SNEGSKA (reference sequence). V was shortened by 2 bases and J by 7 bases, with 15 bases between the two germline ends. The CDR3 nucleotides read TGCAGTGCTAGACGCCCCAGAGGTTGGGAGCAGTACTTC. Amino acids: CSARRPRGWEQYF.